Listed below are T cell receptor beta chains from one sample, sequenced in a study of vaccination and CD4 T cells after COVID-19. These receptors are not linked to any known antigen. A single record per CDR3 protein comes from TCRdb applying MiXCR to the PCR reads. The sample carries more than 20,000 distinct CDR3 sequences, less than 35% recorded once. Material for sequencing was cultured CD4+ T cells from blood. These receptors were collected from a human donor with COVID-19. CDR3s include the opening cysteine and the closing phenylalanine or tryptophan. D genes are given only for firm matches.

j_call,d_call,v_call,cdr3_aa
TRBJ2-3,-,TRBV2,CAGARDRTDTQYF
TRBJ2-2,-,TRBV10-3,CAFRLGDGTGELFF
TRBJ1-1,TRBD1,TRBV7-6,CASSITGGDTEAFF
TRBJ1-1,-,TRBV12-3/TRBV12-4,CASKSGGGHTEAFF
TRBJ1-1,TRBD1,TRBV7-2,CASSPRTGIGTEAFF
TRBJ2-5,-,TRBV2,CASSSGETQYF
TRBJ2-6,-,TRBV20-1,CSARQAGANVLTF
TRBJ2-7,-,TRBV7-6,CASSLAGQGSYEQYF
TRBJ1-1,-,TRBV5-5,CASSSTTGSTEAFF
TRBJ2-3,TRBD2,TRBV28,CASSLSASGSLAGTDTQYF
TRBJ2-4,TRBD2,TRBV20-1,CSARNPGGNKNIQYF
TRBJ1-5,-,TRBV28,CASSLGGANQPQHF
TRBJ1-5,-,TRBV19,CASRHGGHANQPQHF
TRBJ1-4,-,TRBV24-1,CATSQGGVGEKLFF
TRBJ2-3,-,TRBV7-2,CASSLRAGWADTQYF
TRBJ2-3,TRBD2,TRBV7-2,CASSLGLATDTQYF
TRBJ1-6,-,TRBV12-3/TRBV12-4,CASSLGGTSPLHF
TRBJ1-5,TRBD1,TRBV28,CASRQGQGLRNQPQHF
TRBJ1-4,-,TRBV20-1,CSALQGSNEKLFF
TRBJ1-6,-,TRBV20-1,CSANERINNSPLHF
TRBJ1-5,TRBD1,TRBV28,CASTLTGSNQPQHF
TRBJ1-6,TRBD1,TRBV6-1,CASSDGTGGPLHF
TRBJ2-7,-,TRBV7-2,CASSPTLGGSYEQYF
TRBJ2-7,-,TRBV20-1,CSSSIGEYEQYF
TRBJ2-2,-,TRBV20-1,CSARDGSRVTKNTGELFF
TRBJ1-5,-,TRBV9,CASSSLDSNQPQHF
TRBJ1-1,TRBD1,TRBV19,CASSPPDRGTEAFF
TRBJ2-7,-,TRBV6-1,CASSEASGDPSYEQYF
TRBJ2-5,-,TRBV4-2,CASSQNPRGVETQYF
TRBJ2-2,-,TRBV11-3,CASSGSGRTTGELFF
TRBJ2-1,-,TRBV20-1,CSARDLALEQFF
TRBJ1-2,-,TRBV7-2,CASSFDDIYGYTF
TRBJ1-1,-,TRBV4-2,CASSQELGRFSEAFF
TRBJ2-3,-,TRBV21-1,CASSKIGRTRDPDTQYF
TRBJ2-4,-,TRBV20-1,CSARDSGRDLAKNIQYF
TRBJ1-1,-,TRBV15,CAIGAGDLDTEAFF
TRBJ1-2,TRBD1,TRBV28,CASSLSGTGGPLIYGYTF